This entry describes one TCR beta chain. These data are taken from a study of blood T cell repertoires in COVID-19. The junction had 9 bases not matched to a gene; V was cut back by 4 bases and J by 7 bases. The CDR3 extends over 15 amino acids. Per the germline V gene, CDR1 is SGDLS and CDR2 is YYNGEE. In the source study's methods: Estimates of nucleated cell counts were drawn from the amplification of reference gene primers. Data came from immunoSEQ multiplex PCR; TCRdb stores just in-frame clones and leaves some out. V and J calls and clone size are those listed in that table; D and trimming were worked out from the DNA. The sample has around 27,000 clones; roughly 94% are singletons.

The sequenced sample consisted of peripheral blood. The chain joins TRBV9 to TRBJ1-4, with 8 bases fitting TRBD1. This receptor was obtained from a human donor with active COVID-19. The donor label of this sample is uncertain. CDR3 sequence reads: CASSWGAGGIEKLFF. The CDR3 nucleotides are TGTGCCAGCAGCTGGGGGGCAGGGGGCATTGAAAAACTGTTTTTT.